This TCR beta chain was captured by sequencing in a study of T-cell memory formation after mild COVID-19. Turning to this clonotype: The antigen is not known.

The CDR3 runs to 12 residues. Germline-derived CDR1 and CDR2 are MNHEY and SVGAGI. The ends lost 6 bases at V and 11 bases at J; junction bases unmatched: 7. cDNA libraries for TCR alpha and TCR beta, carrying sample barcodes and UMIs, came from 5'RACE with constant-segment primers. TCRdb analysed the 5' RACE reads with MiXCR anew, one entry per CDR3 protein. The sample shows hundreds of thousands of distinct CDR3 sequences, approximately 14% of them seen only once. Points from the study as a whole: Day 15 to 85 contractors were CD4/CD8 balanced; later expanders leaned CD4+. CD4+ clones that contracted lay mainly in CM and EM; CD8+ ones lay in EMRA.

Material: PBMCs or a T cell subset sorted from them (not recorded which). The clonotype originates from a man aged 18-30 years who had mild COVID-19 (a few samples of this study predate the infection). Cell type and time point are not known. The chain employs TRBV6-5 and TRBJ1-1; 9 positions agree with TRBD1. The CDR3: CASRQGADGAFF. The CDR3 region has the DNA TGTGCCAGCAGACAGGGGGCAGATGGGGCTTTCTTT.